The 19 T cell receptor beta chains below all came from one sample that was sequenced in a study of T cell repertoires in cytomegalovirus infection. TCRdb re-analysed the reads in MiXCR, keeping a single row per CDR3 protein. The sample holds 640,000 or so distinct CDR3 sequences; 30% to 40% are singletons and the top ten take approximately 18%. What these receptors recognize is not known. The specimen was cultured PBMCs, collected from culture after CMV antigen stimulation. The receptors stem from a human donor in good health (CMV status not recorded). Some clones in this sample may be carry-over from other donors' samples.

This clonotype came up many times. The chain couples TRBV7-2 to TRBJ2-1; tentative D call: TRBD1 (6 bases). The CDR3 totals 15 residues. V was clipped by 6 bases and J by 1 base, with 13 bases between them. Germline V lookup: CDR1 SGHTA, CDR2 FQGNSA. In DNA form, the CDR3 reads TGTGCCAGCAGGGCTAGGGACACGTCCTACAATGAGCAGTTCTTC. Protein: CASRARDTSYNEQFF. Looking up the rest from reference TRBV7-2 and TRBJ2-1 gives the full variable domain: GAGVSQSPSNKVTEKGKDVELRCDPISGHTALYWYRQSLGQGLEFLIYFQGNSAPDKSGLPSDRFSAERTGGSVSTLTIQRTQQEDSAVYLCASRARDTSYNEQFFGPGTRLTVL.

The V gene is TRBV7-8, the J gene TRBJ2-1; D remains unclear. The CDR3 consists of 13 residues. V dropped 0 bases and J dropped 9 bases, with 9 bases sitting between them. The germline V gene encodes CDR1 SGHVS and CDR2 FQNEAQ. The CDR3 region has the DNA TGTGCCAGCAGCTTAGCACCCAGCACTGAGCAGTTCTTC. It codes for CASSLAPSTEQFF. The full variable domain, rest sourced from reference TRBV7-8 and TRBJ2-1, is GAGVSQSPRYKVAKRGQDVALRCDPISGHVSLFWYQQALGQGPEFLTYFQNEAQLDKSGLPSDRFFAERPEGSVSTLKIQRTQQEDSAVYLCASSLAPSTEQFFGPGTRLTVL.

This clonotype was found many times. V and J are TRBV7-2 and TRBJ1-6; D is unresolved. Trimming cost V 5 bases and J 1 base, with 12 bases left between them. The germline CDR1 and CDR2 sequences are SGHTA and FQGNSA. The CDR3 runs to 16 residues. This CDR3 is CASSPSWESYNSPLHF. In nucleotides, the CDR3 is TGTGCCAGCAGCCCTTCTTGGGAGTCCTATAATTCACCCCTCCACTTT.

The chain employs TRBV6-5 and TRBJ1-2, with 11 positions matching TRBD1. Germline lookup yields CDR1 MNHEY and CDR2 SVGAGI. This CDR3 has 13 amino acids. The V gene end was trimmed by 5 bases and the J gene end by 12 bases; junction bases not matched to a gene: 8. CDR3 nucleotides: TGTGCCAGCAGTCGGACAGGGGGCGGAAAGGACACCTTC. Translation gives CASSRTGGGKDTF.

The rearrangement joins TRBV7-8 to TRBJ2-1, with 7 bases matching TRBD2. The V and J ends lost 2 bases and 0 bases, in that order; junction bases with no gene match: 7. The CDR3 is 17 amino acids. Germline assignment: CDR1 SGHVS and CDR2 FQNEAQ. The CDR3 coding sequence is TGTGCCAGCAGCTTACATCGACTAGCCAGCTCCTACAATGAGCAGTTCTTC. This gives the protein CASSLHRLASSYNEQFF. Variable domain in full (rest from reference TRBV7-8 and TRBJ2-1): GAGVSQSPRYKVAKRGQDVALRCDPISGHVSLFWYQQALGQGPEFLTYFQNEAQLDKSGLPSDRFFAERPEGSVSTLKIQRTQQEDSAVYLCASSLHRLASSYNEQFFGPGTRLTVL.

The rearrangement links TRBV20-1 to TRBJ1-2; 9 bases are a match to TRBD1. The ends lost 5 bases at V and 0 bases at J; junction bases unmatched: 4. Germline loops: CDR1 DFQATT, CDR2 SNEGSKA (reference sequence). The CDR3 runs to 14 residues. CDR3 bases: TGCAGTGCTTCAACAGGGGGCGCTAACTATGGCTACACCTTC. It yields the protein CSASTGGANYGYTF.

The chain couples TRBV10-2 to TRBJ1-2; 7 nucleotides align to TRBD1. Germline CDR1 WSHSY, CDR2 SAAADI. This CDR3 spans 17 amino acids. J lost 5 bases, V lost 0 bases, and 12 bases had no gene match. CDR3 region: CASSESMTGLGFYGYTF. The CDR3 DNA sequence: TGCGCCAGCAGTGAGTCGATGACAGGGCTGGGATTTTATGGCTACACCTTC.

This clonotype was seen a few times. The chain combines TRBV27 with TRBJ2-1; D call uncertain. Deletions cut 4 bases from V and 5 bases from J, with 12 bases between. This CDR3 comprises 14 residues. Germline lookup yields CDR1 MNHEY and CDR2 SMNVEV (reference sequence). The CDR3 DNA sequence: TGTGCCAGCAGTTCCAAGAGAGAAAACAATGAGCAGTTCTTC. Residues: CASSSKRENNEQFF.

This clonotype was seen a few times. The V gene is TRBV6-1, the J gene TRBJ1-5; D uncertain. The ends were cut back, 1 base at V and 5 bases at J, with 9 bases in the middle. This CDR3 region has 14 residues. CDR1 is MNHNS and CDR2 is SASEGT in the germline V gene. CDR3 bases: TGTGCCAGCAGTGAAGGTATGGTCTATCAGCCCCAGCATTTT. This translates into CASSEGMVYQPQHF.

This clonotype showed up just once. V usage is TRBV3-1 and J usage is TRBJ2-3; 12 positions agree with TRBD1. Trimming cost V 4 bases and J 5 bases; bases outside gene matches: 10. There are 17 residues in the CDR3. Germline loops: CDR1 LGHDT, CDR2 YNNKEL (reference sequence). The CDR3 is CASSLTSGTGGVDTQYF. For the CDR3, the DNA is TGTGCCAGCAGCCTAACTTCCGGGACAGGGGGCGTAGATACGCAGTATTTT.

V is TRBV20-1 and J is TRBJ2-3; 7 nucleotides line up with TRBD2. This CDR3 has 14 amino acids. Germline-derived CDR1 and CDR2 are DFQATT and SNEGSKA (reference sequence). V gave up 8 bases and J gave up 0 bases; unmatched junction bases: 8. CDR3 sequence: CSSESGDSTDTQYF. In DNA, the CDR3 is TGCAGTTCTGAGAGCGGGGACAGCACAGATACGCAGTATTTT.

The table lists this clonotype with a few counts. The V gene is TRBV7-2, the J gene TRBJ1-5, with 11 bases that match TRBD1. CDR1 is SGHTA, CDR2 FQGNSA, per germline. CDR3 size: 16 residues. The V gene end was trimmed by 2 bases and the J gene end by 5 bases; junction bases not matched to a gene: 5. The CDR3 reads CASSLTGTGGYQPQHF. The CDR3 DNA reads as TGTGCCAGCAGCTTAACCGGGACAGGGGGGTATCAGCCCCAGCATTTT.

This clonotype occurred many times. The chain employs TRBV7-8 and TRBJ2-7; 7 positions match TRBD2. Per germline, CDR1 SGHVS and CDR2 FQNEAQ. The length of the CDR3 is 14 residues. Trimming at V came to 0 bases and at J to 6 bases, leaving 5 bases not matched to a gene. CDR3 protein: CASSLAGLEVEQYF. The CDR3 nucleotides read TGTGCCAGCAGCTTAGCAGGACTAGAGGTCGAGCAGTACTTC.

The chain recombines TRBV2 with TRBJ1-1; D remains unclear. The CDR3 runs to 15 residues. Trimming removed 6 bases from V and 1 base from J, with 15 bases in between. Per the germline V gene, CDR1 is SNHLY and CDR2 is FYNNEI. CDR3 nucleotide sequence: TGTGCCAGCAGGGACGACGGATATGGGAACACTGAAGCTTTCTTT. Its translation is CASRDDGYGNTEAFF.

This clonotype appeared a few times. The chain has TRBV7-2 and TRBJ2-2; tentatively, D is TRBD2 (6 bases). Germline V gene data show CDR1 as SGHTA and CDR2 as FQGNSA. The CDR3 has 14 amino acids. V was clipped by 4 bases and J by 4 bases, with 10 bases between them. The CDR3 reads CASSSGVSTGELFF. The CDR3 DNA sequence: TGTGCCAGCAGCTCGGGGGTTAGCACCGGGGAGCTGTTTTTT.

The V and J genes are TRBV27 and TRBJ2-3; 13 bases match TRBD2. The CDR3 is made up of 16 amino acids. V lost 5 bases and J lost 5; bases outside the gene matches: 7. CDR1 is MNHEY, CDR2 SMNVEV, per germline (reference sequence). The CDR3 spells CASSTPRTSGGDTQYF. DNA of the CDR3: TGTGCCAGCAGTACCCCACGGACTAGCGGGGGAGATACGCAGTATTTT.

The CDR3 DNA is TGTGCCAGCAGCTTAGCCCACAGCGGGGGAACCAATGAGCAGTTCTTC. The encoded protein is CASSLAHSGGTNEQFF. The rearrangement links TRBV11-1 to TRBJ2-1; 8 nucleotides match TRBD2. The CDR3 length is 16 residues. Germline CDR1 SGHAT, CDR2 FQDESV (reference sequence). J gave up 6 bases and V 0 bases, and 7 bases lay outside the gene matches.

This clonotype was seen only a few times. This chain uses TRBV7-2 with TRBJ2-3; D is perhaps TRBD1 (6 bases). From germline, CDR1 is SGHTA and CDR2 FQGNSA. V was shortened by 5 bases and J by 7 bases, with 10 bases between the two germline ends. The CDR3 has 12 residues. The chain's CDR3 is CASSTGRNTQYF. DNA for the CDR3: TGTGCCAGCAGCACAGGGCGAAATACGCAGTATTTT. Full variable domain (missing parts from reference TRBV7-2 and TRBJ2-3): GAGVSQSPSNKVTEKGKDVELRCDPISGHTALYWYRQSLGQGLEFLIYFQGNSAPDKSGLPSDRFSAERTGGSVSTLTIQRTQQEDSAVYLCASSTGRNTQYFGPGTRLTVL.

This clonotype was counted only a few times. V usage is TRBV18 and J usage is TRBJ1-5; D perhaps matches TRBD1 (5 bases). The CDR3 loop spans 14 amino acids. Germline V gene data show CDR1 as KGHSH and CDR2 as LQKENI. The ends were cut back, 5 bases at V and 5 bases at J, with 13 bases in the middle. The CDR3 loop is CASSDAGGDQPQHF. Written as DNA, the CDR3 is TGTGCCAGCTCAGATGCTGGGGGGGATCAGCCCCAGCATTTT.